Listed below are T cell receptor beta chains from one sample, sequenced in a study of technical replicates of blood from a handful of donors. Assay used: immunoSEQ multiplex PCR; TCRdb lists only in-frame clones, some missing. The table records about 12,000 clones, 90% to 95% of them present only once. Material for sequencing was PBMCs. The receptors come from a human donor in good health. CDR3s include the opening cysteine and the closing phenylalanine or tryptophan. Fields, in order: J gene, V gene, CDR3 protein.

j_call: TRBJ1-1
v_call: TRBV18
cdr3_aa: CASSPPNIANTEAFF

j_call: TRBJ2-1
v_call: TRBV27
cdr3_aa: CASSAPSSGGYNEQFF

j_call: TRBJ2-5
v_call: TRBV9
cdr3_aa: CASSVGASDKETQYF

j_call: TRBJ2-1
v_call: TRBV27
cdr3_aa: CASRRGQSYNEQFF

j_call: TRBJ1-2
v_call: TRBV7-9
cdr3_aa: CASSYLDREVNGYTF

j_call: TRBJ1-2
v_call: TRBV5-4
cdr3_aa: CASSLDPGLRGNGYTF

j_call: TRBJ2-1
v_call: TRBV27
cdr3_aa: CASGTTYNEQFF

j_call: TRBJ1-1
v_call: TRBV6-1
cdr3_aa: CASSGGQGVDLEAFF

j_call: TRBJ2-5
v_call: TRBV10-2
cdr3_aa: CASSDRDRGGETQYF

j_call: TRBJ2-1
v_call: TRBV5-3
cdr3_aa: CARSSRLAGGYNEQFF

j_call: TRBJ1-2
v_call: TRBV6-6
cdr3_aa: CASSTATGNGYGYTF

j_call: TRBJ2-7
v_call: TRBV10-1
cdr3_aa: CASRLVRHEQYF

j_call: TRBJ2-3
v_call: TRBV7-9
cdr3_aa: CASSPGGGHTDTQYF

j_call: TRBJ2-1
v_call: TRBV5-1
cdr3_aa: CASSPETTRTYNEQFF

j_call: TRBJ2-1
v_call: TRBV2
cdr3_aa: CASSGNSGRGYEQFF

j_call: TRBJ2-3
v_call: TRBV11-2
cdr3_aa: CASSWGLDSLTDTQYF

j_call: TRBJ1-1
v_call: TRBV6-1
cdr3_aa: CASQQPGGVNTEAFF

j_call: TRBJ2-1
v_call: TRBV6-4
cdr3_aa: CASSDSSGTYNEQFF

j_call: TRBJ2-7
v_call: TRBV25-1
cdr3_aa: CASSESRGDEQYF

j_call: TRBJ2-3
v_call: TRBV29-1
cdr3_aa: CSVEYRGHVDNTDTQYF

j_call: TRBJ2-4
v_call: TRBV18
cdr3_aa: CASSSTGGESKNIQYF

j_call: TRBJ1-4
v_call: TRBV6-1
cdr3_aa: CASSEAPGVGEKLFF

j_call: TRBJ1-1
v_call: TRBV29-1
cdr3_aa: CSVLTGENTEAFF

j_call: TRBJ1-1
v_call: TRBV25-1
cdr3_aa: CASSELGGNSFF

j_call: TRBJ2-2
v_call: TRBV5-6
cdr3_aa: CASSTWGSQNTGELFF

j_call: TRBJ2-1
v_call: TRBV4-2
cdr3_aa: CASSRPGLAAGSYNEQFF

j_call: TRBJ2-7
v_call: TRBV27
cdr3_aa: CASSLGQGHYEQYF

j_call: TRBJ2-7
v_call: TRBV9
cdr3_aa: CASSVATGASWEQYF

j_call: TRBJ2-1
v_call: TRBV27
cdr3_aa: CASSFSLASGYNEQFF